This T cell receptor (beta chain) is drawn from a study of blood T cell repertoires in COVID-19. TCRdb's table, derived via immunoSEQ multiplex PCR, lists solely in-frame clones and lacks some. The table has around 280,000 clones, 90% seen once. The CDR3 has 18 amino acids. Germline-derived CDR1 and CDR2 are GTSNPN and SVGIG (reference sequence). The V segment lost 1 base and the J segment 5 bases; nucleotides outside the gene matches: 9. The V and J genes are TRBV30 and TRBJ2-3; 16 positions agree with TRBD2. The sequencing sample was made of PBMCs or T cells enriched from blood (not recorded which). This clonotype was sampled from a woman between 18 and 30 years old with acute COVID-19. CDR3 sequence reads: CAWSATPGTSGRGDTQYF. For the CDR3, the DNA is TGTGCCTGGAGTGCAACGCCCGGGACTAGCGGGAGGGGAGATACGCAGTATTTT.